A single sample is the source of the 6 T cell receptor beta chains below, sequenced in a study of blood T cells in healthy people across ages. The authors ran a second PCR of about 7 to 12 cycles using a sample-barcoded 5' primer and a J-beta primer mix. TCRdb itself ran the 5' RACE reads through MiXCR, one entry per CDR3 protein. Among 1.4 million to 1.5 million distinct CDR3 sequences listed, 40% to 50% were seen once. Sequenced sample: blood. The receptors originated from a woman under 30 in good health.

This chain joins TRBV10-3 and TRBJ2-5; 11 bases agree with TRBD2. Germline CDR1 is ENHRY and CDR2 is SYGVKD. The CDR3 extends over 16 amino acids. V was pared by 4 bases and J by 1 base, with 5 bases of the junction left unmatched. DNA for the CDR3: TGTGCCATCAGTGGGGGCGGGACTAGCGGCCAAGAGACCCAGTACTTC. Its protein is CAISGGGTSGQETQYF.

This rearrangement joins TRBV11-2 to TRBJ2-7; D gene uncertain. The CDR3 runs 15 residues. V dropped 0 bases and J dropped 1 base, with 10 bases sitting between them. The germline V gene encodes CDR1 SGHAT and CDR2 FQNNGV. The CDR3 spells CASSLDLAVSYEQYF. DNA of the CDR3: TGTGCCAGCAGCTTAGATCTGGCGGTTTCCTACGAGCAGTACTTC.

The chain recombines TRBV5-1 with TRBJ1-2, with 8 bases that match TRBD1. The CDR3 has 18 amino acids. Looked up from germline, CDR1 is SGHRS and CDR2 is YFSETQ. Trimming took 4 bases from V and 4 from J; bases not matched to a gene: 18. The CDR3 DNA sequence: TGCGCCAGCAGCGAATACTCAAGCCGGGACAGGACCCCCTATGGCTACACCTTC. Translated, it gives CASSEYSSRDRTPYGYTF.

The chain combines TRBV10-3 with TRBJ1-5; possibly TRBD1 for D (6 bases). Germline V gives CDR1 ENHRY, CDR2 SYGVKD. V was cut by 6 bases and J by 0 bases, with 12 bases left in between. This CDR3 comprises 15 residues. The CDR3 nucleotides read TGTGCCATCAGCAAGGACAGCTCTAGCAATCAGCCCCAGCATTTT. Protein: CAISKDSSSNQPQHF.

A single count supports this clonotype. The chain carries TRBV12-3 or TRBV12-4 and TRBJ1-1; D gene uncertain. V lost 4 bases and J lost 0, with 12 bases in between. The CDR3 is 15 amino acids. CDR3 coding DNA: TGTGCCAGCAGTTCACCTGACAAAATGAACACTGAAGCTTTCTTT. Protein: CASSSPDKMNTEAFF.

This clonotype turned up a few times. The CDR3 region is CASSRGGGTGFNEQFF. CDR3 coding DNA: TGTGCCAGCAGCCGCGGTGGTGGGACTGGGTTTAATGAGCAGTTCTTC. The V and J genes are TRBV7-9 and TRBJ2-1; D perhaps matches TRBD2 (6 bases). The CDR3 has 16 amino acids. The germline gives CDR1 SEHNR, CDR2 FQNEAQ (reference sequence). V lost 5 bases and J 7 bases, leaving 21 bases between the germline ends.